Listed below are T cell receptor beta chains from one sample, sequenced in a study of CD4 T cells in relation to SARS-CoV-2 and coronaviruses. Profiling relied on immunoSEQ multiplex PCR, and the TCRdb table lists in-frame clones only, not all of them. The sample yields 50,000 to 70,000 clones, about 92% seen once. Sample: naive CD4+ T cells from PBMCs. All receptors derive from an adult with COVID-19. Both conserved end residues are trimmed from each CDR3. The size field is filled for only some rows; it gives once, few, many or a size class.

>TRBV4-2|TRBJ2-4|NA
ASSPTLGGKNIQY
>TRBV6-5|TRBJ2-7|NA
ATSRPLAGYEQY
>TRBV9|TRBJ2-2|NA
ASSPTSGGNTGELF
>TRBV7-9|TRBJ1-4|NA
ASSLFGIPTNEKLF
>TRBV4-3|TRBJ2-1|NA
ASSQTAAGLAGGPRDEQF
>TRBV2|TRBJ1-5|NA
ASSGARPQH
>TRBV3-1/TRBV3-2|TRBJ2-5|NA
ASSQSGGGLAGTQY
>TRBV7-9|TRBJ1-2|NA
ASSGGQGFYGYT
>TRBV29-1|TRBJ2-5|NA
SVGGLAGVLYQETQY
>TRBV28|TRBJ1-6|once
ASSSWTGLNSPLH
>TRBV2|TRBJ1-6|once
ASRGDNSPLH
>TRBV28|TRBJ1-5|NA
ASRVAVQNQPQH
>TRBV30|TRBJ2-1|once
AWSVGGASYNEQF
>TRBV29-1|TRBJ2-2|few
SVATSPAELF
>TRBV28|TRBJ2-7|NA
ASTLSGSTYEQY
>TRBV27|TRBJ2-7|NA
ASSRGRGDEQY
>TRBV5-6|TRBJ2-1|NA
ASSLISANEQF
>TRBV29-1|TRBJ1-1|NA
SVEFGRNTEAF
>TRBV7-2|TRBJ1-5|NA
ASSLTGITQNSNQPQH
>TRBV19|TRBJ1-1|NA
ASSDSMNTEAF
>TRBV2|TRBJ1-2|NA
ASSESGRKGGYT
>TRBV5-4|TRBJ2-5|NA
ASSLSGVEETQY
>TRBV24-1|TRBJ2-5|NA
ATSDPSGTRQETQY
>TRBV7-3|TRBJ2-2|NA
ASSLIGGTSGRTGELF
>TRBV11-2|TRBJ2-1|NA
ASSLGRNEQF
>TRBV5-8|TRBJ2-1|NA
ASSLGLAGSYNEQF
>TRBV4-2|TRBJ2-4|few
ASSPLIDRGNIQY